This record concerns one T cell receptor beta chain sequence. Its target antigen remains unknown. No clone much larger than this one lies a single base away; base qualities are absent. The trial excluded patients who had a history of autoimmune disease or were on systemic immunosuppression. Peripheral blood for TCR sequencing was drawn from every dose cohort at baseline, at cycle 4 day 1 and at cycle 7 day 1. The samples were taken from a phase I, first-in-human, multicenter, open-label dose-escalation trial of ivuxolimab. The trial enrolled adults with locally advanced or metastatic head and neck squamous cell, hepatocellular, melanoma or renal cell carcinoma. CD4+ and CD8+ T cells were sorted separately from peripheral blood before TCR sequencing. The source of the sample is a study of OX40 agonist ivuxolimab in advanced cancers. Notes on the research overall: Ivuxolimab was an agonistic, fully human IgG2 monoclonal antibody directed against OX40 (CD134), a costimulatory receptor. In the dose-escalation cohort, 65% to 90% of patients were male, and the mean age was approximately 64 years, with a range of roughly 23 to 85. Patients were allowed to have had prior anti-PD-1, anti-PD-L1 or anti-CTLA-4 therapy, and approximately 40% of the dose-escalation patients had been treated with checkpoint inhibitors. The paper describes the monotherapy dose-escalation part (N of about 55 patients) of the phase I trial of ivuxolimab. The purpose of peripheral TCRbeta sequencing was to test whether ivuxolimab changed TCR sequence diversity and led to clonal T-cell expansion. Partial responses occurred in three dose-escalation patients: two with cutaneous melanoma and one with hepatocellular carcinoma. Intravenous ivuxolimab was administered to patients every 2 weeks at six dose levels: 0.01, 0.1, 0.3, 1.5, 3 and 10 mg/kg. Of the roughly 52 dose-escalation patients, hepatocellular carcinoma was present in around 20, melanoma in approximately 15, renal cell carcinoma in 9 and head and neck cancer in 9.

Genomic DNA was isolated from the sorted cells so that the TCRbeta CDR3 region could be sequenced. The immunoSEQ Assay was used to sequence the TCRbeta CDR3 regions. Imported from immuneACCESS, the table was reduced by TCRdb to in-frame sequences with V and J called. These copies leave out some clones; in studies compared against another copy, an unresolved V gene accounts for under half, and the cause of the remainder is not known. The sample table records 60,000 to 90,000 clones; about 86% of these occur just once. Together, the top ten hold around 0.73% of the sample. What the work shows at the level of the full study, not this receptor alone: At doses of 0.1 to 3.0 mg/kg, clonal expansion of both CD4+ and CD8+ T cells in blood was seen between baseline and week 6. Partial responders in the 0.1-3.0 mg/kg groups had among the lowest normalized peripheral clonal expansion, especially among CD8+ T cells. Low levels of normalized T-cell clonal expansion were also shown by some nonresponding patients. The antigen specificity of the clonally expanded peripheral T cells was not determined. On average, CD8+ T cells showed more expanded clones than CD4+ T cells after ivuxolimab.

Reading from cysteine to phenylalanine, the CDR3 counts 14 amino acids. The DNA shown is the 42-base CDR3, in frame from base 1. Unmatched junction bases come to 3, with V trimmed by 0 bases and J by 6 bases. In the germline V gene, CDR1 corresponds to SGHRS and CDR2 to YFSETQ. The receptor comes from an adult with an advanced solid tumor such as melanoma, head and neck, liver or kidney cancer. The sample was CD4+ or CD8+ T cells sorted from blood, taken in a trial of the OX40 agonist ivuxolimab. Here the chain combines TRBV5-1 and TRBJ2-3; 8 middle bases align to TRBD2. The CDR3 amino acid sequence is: CASSLEREWDTQYF. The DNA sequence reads TGCGCCAGCAGCTTGGAGCGGGAGTGGGATACGCAGTATTTT.